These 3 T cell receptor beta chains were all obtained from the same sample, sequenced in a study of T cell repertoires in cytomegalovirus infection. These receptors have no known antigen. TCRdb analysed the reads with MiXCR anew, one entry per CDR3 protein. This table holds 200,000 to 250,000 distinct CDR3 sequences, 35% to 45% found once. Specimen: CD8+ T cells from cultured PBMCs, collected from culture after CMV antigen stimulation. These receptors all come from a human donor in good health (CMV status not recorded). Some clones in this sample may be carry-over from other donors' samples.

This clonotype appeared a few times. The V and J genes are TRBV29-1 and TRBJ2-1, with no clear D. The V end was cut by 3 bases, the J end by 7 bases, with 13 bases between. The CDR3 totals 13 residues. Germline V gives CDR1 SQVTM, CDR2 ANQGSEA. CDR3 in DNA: TGCAGCGTTGACAGGAGAGAGAGAAATGAGCAGTTCTTC. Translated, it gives CSVDRRERNEQFF.

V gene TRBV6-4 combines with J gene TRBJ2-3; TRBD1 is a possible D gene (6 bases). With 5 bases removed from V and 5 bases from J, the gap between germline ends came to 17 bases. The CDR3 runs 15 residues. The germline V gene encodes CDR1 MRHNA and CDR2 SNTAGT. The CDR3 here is CASSKTQGEEDTQYF. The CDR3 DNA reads TGTGCCAGCAGTAAGACACAGGGAGAGGAAGATACGCAGTATTTT.

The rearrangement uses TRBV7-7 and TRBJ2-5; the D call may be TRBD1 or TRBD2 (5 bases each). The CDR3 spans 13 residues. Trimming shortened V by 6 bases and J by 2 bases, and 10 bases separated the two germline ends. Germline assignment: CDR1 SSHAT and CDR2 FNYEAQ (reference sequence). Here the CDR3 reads CASRRWGQETQYF. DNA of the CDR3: TGTGCCAGCAGACGGTGGGGGCAAGAGACCCAGTACTTC. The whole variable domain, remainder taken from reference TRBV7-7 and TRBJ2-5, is GAGVSQSPRYKVTKRGQDVTLRCDPISSHATLYWYQQALGQGPEFLTYFNYEAQPDKSGLPSDRFSAERPEGSISTLTIQRTEQRDSAMYRCASRRWGQETQYFGPGTRLLVL.